A single sample gave rise to the 19 T cell receptor beta chains below, sequenced in a study of CD8 T cells in Susac syndrome. RNA, at roughly 0.45 to 1 ug, was reverse transcribed with random hexamers. TCRdb reanalysed the immunoSEQ multiplex PCR reads using MiXCR and keeps one entry per CDR3 protein. The table shows approximately 300,000 distinct CDR3 sequences, with roughly 85% occurring only once. The material sequenced was CD8+ T cells from PBMCs. The receptors stem from a human donor with multiple sclerosis.

CDR3 nucleotides: TGTGCCAGCAGTTTACTAGCGGGGGCCCCCTCCTACAATGAGCAGTTCTTC. Protein: CASSLLAGAPSYNEQFF. The gene calls are TRBV27 and TRBJ2-1, with 10 bases lining up with TRBD2. V was clipped by 2 bases and J by 0 bases; unmatched bases: 4. The CDR3 runs to 17 residues. Germline CDR1 MNHEY, CDR2 SMNVEV (reference sequence).

This chain links TRBV11-2 with TRBJ1-2, with D maybe TRBD1 (5 bases). Germline V gene sequence: CDR1 SGHAT, CDR2 FQNNGV. The CDR3 covers 14 residues. The V end was cut by 1 base, the J end by 8 bases, with 14 bases between. In DNA, the CDR3 is TGTGCCAGCAGCTTAGTCCAGGGCCGGGGAGGCTACACCTTC. Its protein product is CASSLVQGRGGYTF.

The V call is TRBV5-4, the J call TRBJ2-2; D is possibly TRBD2 (6 bases). Per the germline V gene, CDR1 is SGHNT and CDR2 is YYREEE (reference sequence). The V and J ends lost 6 bases and 5 bases respectively, with 14 bases between them. The CDR3 has 14 amino acids. The DNA for the CDR3 is TGTGCCAGCACGATTTTCGGAGGGACCGGGGAGCTGTTTTTT. It codes for CASTIFGGTGELFF.

This chain uses TRBV27 with TRBJ2-1; weak D call: TRBD2 (6 bases). The CDR3 is 17 residues long. CDR1 is MNHEY and CDR2 is SMNVEV in the germline V gene (reference sequence). V dropped 3 bases and J dropped 0 bases, with 15 bases sitting between them. CDR3 amino acids: CASSLLGFGGSYNEQFF. DNA of the CDR3: TGTGCCAGCAGTTTGTTGGGATTCGGGGGCTCCTACAATGAGCAGTTCTTC.

This chain joins TRBV27 and TRBJ2-7, with TRBD1 matching 8 bases. Per the germline V gene, CDR1 is MNHEY and CDR2 is SMNVEV (reference sequence). The CDR3 totals 13 residues. The V gene end was trimmed by 5 bases and the J gene end by 6 bases; junction bases not matched to a gene: 6. The CDR3 region is CASSVAGGFEQYF. DNA of the CDR3: TGTGCCAGCAGTGTAGCAGGGGGCTTCGAGCAGTACTTC.

The J gene is TRBJ1-1, the V gene TRBV29-1; D gene ambiguous. From germline, CDR1 is SQVTM and CDR2 ANQGSEA. The germline V and J ends were trimmed by 6 bases and 7 bases, with 9 bases remaining between them. There are 10 residues in the CDR3. Here the CDR3 reads CSVTTVEAFF. The CDR3 coding sequence is TGCAGCGTGACGACCGTTGAAGCTTTCTTT.

The chain is built from TRBV5-1 and TRBJ1-1, with TRBD1 matching over 8 bases. The germline CDR1 and CDR2 sequences are SGHRS and YFSETQ. J was trimmed by 4 bases and V by 2 bases; bases with no gene match: 10. The CDR3 extends over 16 amino acids. CDR3 sequence: CASSFFTGGGGTEAFF. The CDR3 coding sequence is TGCGCCAGCAGCTTCTTCACAGGGGGAGGAGGCACTGAAGCTTTCTTT.

The chain combines TRBV4-3 with TRBJ2-1; TRBD2 aligns across 10 bases. Germline lookup yields CDR1 LGHNA and CDR2 YSLEER. This CDR3 comprises 16 residues. J gave up 2 bases and V 1 base, and 2 bases lay outside the gene matches. The CDR3, as DNA: TGCGCCAGCAGCCAAGGAAGCGGGGGGGCCTACAATGAGCAGTTCTTC. This gives the protein CASSQGSGGAYNEQFF.

This chain joins TRBV7-9 and TRBJ2-5; 10 bases line up with TRBD2. From germline, CDR1 is SEHNR and CDR2 FQNEAQ (reference sequence). The CDR3 is made up of 19 amino acids. Trimming removed 5 bases from V and 1 base from J; junction bases left unmatched: 16. CDR3 protein: CASSPTGASGRQGQETQYF. In DNA, the CDR3 is TGTGCCAGCAGCCCTACCGGGGCTAGCGGGAGACAGGGCCAAGAGACCCAGTACTTC.

The V and J genes are TRBV27 and TRBJ2-7; TRBD2 aligns across 12 bases. CDR1 MNHEY and CDR2 SMNVEV come from the germline V gene (reference sequence). Trimming took 5 bases from V and 6 from J; bases not matched to a gene: 5. The CDR3 totals 14 residues. CDR3 amino acids: CASSTLTSGSEQYF. In DNA form, the CDR3 reads TGTGCCAGCAGTACCTTGACTAGCGGGAGCGAGCAGTACTTC.

The chain joins TRBV4-1 to TRBJ2-4, with D perhaps matching TRBD1 (5 bases). CDR1 is MGHRA and CDR2 is YSYEKL in the germline V gene. V was shortened by 0 bases and J by 7 bases, with 13 bases between the two germline ends. This CDR3 comprises 15 residues. In DNA form, the CDR3 reads TGCGCCAGCAGCCAAGATAAGGGGCAGGGTAACATTCAGTACTTC. Translating gives CASSQDKGQGNIQYF.

The chain is built from TRBV4-2 and TRBJ1-1; D is uncertain. CDR3 length: 14 residues. CDR1 LGHNA and CDR2 YNFKEQ come from the germline V gene. The V end was cut by 6 bases, the J end by 5 bases, with 16 bases between. The CDR3 nucleotides read TGTGCCAGCAGGATGAGGGTTGATGGGACTGAAGCTTTCTTT. Translating gives CASRMRVDGTEAFF.

This clonotype has a single count. Mismatch with germline at one junction end may stem from a read error. The chain links TRBV7-9 to TRBJ2-3, with TRBD2 as a possible D gene (5 bases). The CDR3 loop spans 14 amino acids. Germline V gene lookup returns CDR1 SEHNR and CDR2 FQNEAQ (reference sequence). CDR3 sequence reads: CAGSPIAYTDTQYF. DNA of the CDR3: TGTGCCGGCAGCCCGATAGCGTATACAGATACGCAGTATTTT.

This chain connects TRBV19 to TRBJ2-1; either TRBD1 or TRBD2 may fit D (5 bases each). Trimming cost V 1 base and J 7 bases, with 17 bases left between them. The germline V gene has CDR1 LNHDA and CDR2 SQIVND (reference sequence). This CDR3 comprises 16 residues. The CDR3 protein is CASSIVGVRGLNEQFF. The CDR3, as DNA: TGTGCCAGTAGTATAGTAGGGGTTCGAGGGTTGAATGAGCAGTTCTTC.

The rearrangement links TRBV7-2 to TRBJ2-7, with TRBD2 matching 12 bases. The CDR3 runs 16 residues. Germline values: CDR1 SGHTA, CDR2 FQGNSA. V was pared by 5 bases and J by 1 base, with 6 bases of the junction left unmatched. CDR3 DNA sequence: TGTGCCAGCAGCCCCGGGACTAGCGGGCCTTCCTACGAGCAGTACTTC. It yields the protein CASSPGTSGPSYEQYF.

The chain has TRBV20-1 and TRBJ2-2; D is uncertain. The germline V gene has CDR1 DFQATT and CDR2 SNEGSKA (reference sequence). This CDR3 comprises 17 residues. Trimming cost V 3 bases and J 0 bases, with 17 bases left between them. The CDR3 reads CSARRPALGSNTGELFF. CDR3 nucleotides: TGCAGTGCTAGGAGACCGGCGTTAGGGTCGAACACCGGGGAGCTGTTTTTT.

The V call is TRBV7-9, the J call TRBJ2-5; 8 bases agree with TRBD1. Losses at the gene ends were 6 bases for V and 0 bases for J; bases not matched to a gene: 12. In germline, CDR1 is SEHNR, CDR2 FQNEAQ (reference sequence). The CDR3 is 17 residues long. Here the CDR3 DNA reads TGTGCCAGCAGATACTTGGACGACAGGGGTAACCAAGAGACCCAGTACTTC. Translated, it gives CASRYLDDRGNQETQYF.

J is TRBJ2-7 and V is TRBV7-9, with 9 bases identical to TRBD2. Germline V CDR1 and CDR2: SEHNR, FQNEAQ (reference sequence). This CDR3 has 15 residues. With 4 bases clipped from V and 2 bases from J, the junction kept 6 bases outside the gene matches. The CDR3, as DNA: TGTGCCAGCAGCTCACCCCTAGCGGGGCCCTACGAGCAGTACTTC. Encoded protein: CASSSPLAGPYEQYF. Full variable domain (rest looked up from reference TRBV7-9 and TRBJ2-7): DTGVSQNPRHKITKRGQNVTFRCDPISEHNRLYWYRQTLGQGPEFLTYFQNEAQLEKSRLLSDRFSAERPKGSFSTLEIQRTEQGDSAMYLCASSSPLAGPYEQYFGPGTRLTVT.

The chain employs TRBV28 and TRBJ1-5; D is unresolved. This CDR3 spans 20 amino acids. CDR1 MDHEN and CDR2 SYDVKM come from the germline V gene. V shed 5 bases and J shed 0 bases, with 26 bases lying between them. As DNA, the CDR3 is TGTGCCAGCAGTCCCCGCTTGATATTAGGCGGGAACCATAGCAATCAGCCCCAGCATTTT. Amino acid sequence: CASSPRLILGGNHSNQPQHF.